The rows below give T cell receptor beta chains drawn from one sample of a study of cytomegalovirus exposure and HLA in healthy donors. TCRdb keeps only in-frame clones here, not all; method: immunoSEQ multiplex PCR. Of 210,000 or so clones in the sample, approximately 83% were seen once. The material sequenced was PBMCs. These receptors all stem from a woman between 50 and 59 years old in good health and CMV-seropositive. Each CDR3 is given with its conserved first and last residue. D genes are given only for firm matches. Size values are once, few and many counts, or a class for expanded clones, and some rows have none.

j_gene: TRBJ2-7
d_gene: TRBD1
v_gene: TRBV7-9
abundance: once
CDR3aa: CASSLRRQGTDEQYF
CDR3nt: TGTGCCAGCAGCTTGAGGAGACAGGGGACTGACGAGCAGTACTTC

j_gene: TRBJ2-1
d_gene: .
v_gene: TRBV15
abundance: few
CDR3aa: CATSRVFGSVSQFF
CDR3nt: TGTGCCACCAGCAGAGTGTTTGGCAGCGTTTCCCAGTTCTTC

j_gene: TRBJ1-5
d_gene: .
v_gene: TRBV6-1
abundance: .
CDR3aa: CASSEQLYSNQPQHF
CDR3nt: TGTGCCAGCAGTGAACAGTTATATAGCAATCAGCCCCAGCATTTT

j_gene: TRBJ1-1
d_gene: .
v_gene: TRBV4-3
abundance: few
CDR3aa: CASSQDPGNTEAFF
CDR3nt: TGCGCCAGCAGCCAAGATCCGGGGAACACTGAAGCTTTCTTT

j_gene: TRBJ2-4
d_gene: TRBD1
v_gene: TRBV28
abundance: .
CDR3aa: CASSVPGTGGNIQYF
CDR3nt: TGTGCCAGCAGCGTTCCTGGGACAGGGGGCAACATTCAGTACTTC

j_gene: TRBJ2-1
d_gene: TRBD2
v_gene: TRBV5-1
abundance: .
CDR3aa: CASSAGGRYNEQFF
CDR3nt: TGCGCCAGCAGCGCGGGGGGGCGCTACAATGAGCAGTTCTTC

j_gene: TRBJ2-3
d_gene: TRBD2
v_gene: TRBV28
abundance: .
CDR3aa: CASSWAPTSGDTDTQYF
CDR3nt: TGTGCCAGCAGTTGGGCACCGACTAGCGGGGACACAGATACGCAGTATTTT

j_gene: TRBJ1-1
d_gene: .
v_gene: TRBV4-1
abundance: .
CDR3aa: CASSQALGDTEAFF
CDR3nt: TGCGCCAGCAGCCAAGCGCTCGGGGACACTGAAGCTTTCTTT

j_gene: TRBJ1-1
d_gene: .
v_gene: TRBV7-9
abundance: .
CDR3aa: CASSYKYTEAFF
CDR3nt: TGTGCCAGCAGCTACAAGTATACTGAAGCTTTCTTT

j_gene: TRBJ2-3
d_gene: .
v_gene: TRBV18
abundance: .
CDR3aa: CASSIPADTQYF
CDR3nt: TGTGCCAGCTCGATTCCGGCAGATACGCAGTATTTT

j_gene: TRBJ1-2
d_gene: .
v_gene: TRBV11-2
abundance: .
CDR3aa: CASSLTGGYTF
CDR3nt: TGTGCCAGCAGCCTGACTGGCGGCTACACCTTC

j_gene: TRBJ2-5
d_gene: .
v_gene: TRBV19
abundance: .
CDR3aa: CATSVGRETQYF
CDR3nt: TGTGCCACCTCGGTAGGGAGGGAGACCCAGTACTTC

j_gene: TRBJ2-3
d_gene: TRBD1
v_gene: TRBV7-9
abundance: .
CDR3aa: CASSSRTGRISTDTQYF
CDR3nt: TGTGCCAGCAGCTCGAGGACAGGTCGAATAAGCACAGATACGCAGTATTTT

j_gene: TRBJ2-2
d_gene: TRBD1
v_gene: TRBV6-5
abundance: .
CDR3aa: CASSYSQGSNTGELFF
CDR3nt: TGTGCCAGCAGTTACTCACAGGGGTCGAACACCGGGGAGCTGTTTTTT

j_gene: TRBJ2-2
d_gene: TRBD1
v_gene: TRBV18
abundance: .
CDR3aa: CASSTGQGYGELFF
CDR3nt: TGTGCCAGCTCAACTGGACAGGGGTACGGGGAGCTGTTTTTT

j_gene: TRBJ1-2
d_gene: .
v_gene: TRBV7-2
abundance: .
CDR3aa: CASSLSQSHTF
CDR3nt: TGTGCCAGCAGCTTATCACAATCGCACACCTTC

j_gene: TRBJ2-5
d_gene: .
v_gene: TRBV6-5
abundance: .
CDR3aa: CASKIGQGVETQYF
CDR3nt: TGTGCCAGTAAGATCGGGCAGGGTGTGGAGACCCAGTACTTC

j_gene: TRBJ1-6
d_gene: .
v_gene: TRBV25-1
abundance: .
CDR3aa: CASSDGEGWYNSPLHF
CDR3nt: TGTGCCAGCAGTGACGGGGAAGGGTGGTACAATTCACCCCTCCACTTT

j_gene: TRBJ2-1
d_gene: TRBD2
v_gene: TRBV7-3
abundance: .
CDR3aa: CASSQAGVAYNEQFF
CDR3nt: TGTGCCAGCAGCCAAGCGGGGGTCGCCTACAATGAGCAGTTCTTC

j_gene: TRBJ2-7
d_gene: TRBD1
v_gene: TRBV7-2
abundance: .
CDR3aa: CASSSRDRDYEQYF
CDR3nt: TGTGCCAGCAGCTCCCGGGACAGGGACTACGAGCAGTACTTC

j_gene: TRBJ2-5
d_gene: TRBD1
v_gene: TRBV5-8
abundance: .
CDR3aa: CASSPGQGALVETQYF
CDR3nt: TGTGCCAGCAGCCCGGGACAGGGGGCGCTCGTGGAGACCCAGTACTTC

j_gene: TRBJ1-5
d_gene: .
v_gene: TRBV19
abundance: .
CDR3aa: CASQLDSYSNQPQHF
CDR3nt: TGTGCCAGCCAACTGGACAGCTATAGCAATCAGCCCCAGCATTTT

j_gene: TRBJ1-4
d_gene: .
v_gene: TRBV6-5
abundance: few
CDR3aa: CASSYSRGANEKLFF
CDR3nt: TGTGCCAGCAGTTACTCGCGGGGTGCTAATGAAAAACTGTTTTTT

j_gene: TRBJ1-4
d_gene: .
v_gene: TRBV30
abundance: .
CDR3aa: CAWSGGGLGEKLFF
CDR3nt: TGTGCCTGGAGTGGGGGGGGCTTAGGTGAAAAACTGTTTTTT

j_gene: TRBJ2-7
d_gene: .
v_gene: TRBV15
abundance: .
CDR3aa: CATSRDQGAPSSEQYF
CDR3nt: TGTGCCACCAGCAGAGATCAGGGTGCCCCCTCGTCCGAGCAGTACTTC

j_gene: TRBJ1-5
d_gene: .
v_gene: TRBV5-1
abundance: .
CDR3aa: CASSLLPGAGQPQHF
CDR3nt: TGCGCCAGCAGCTTGCTCCCGGGCGCGGGACAGCCCCAGCATTTT

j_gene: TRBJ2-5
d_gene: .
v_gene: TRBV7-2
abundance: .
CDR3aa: CASSLVREEQYF
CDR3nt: TGTGCCAGCAGCTTAGTCAGGGAAGAGCAGTACTTC

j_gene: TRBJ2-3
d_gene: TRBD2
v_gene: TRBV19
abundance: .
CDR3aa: CATPGDYTDTQYF
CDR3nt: TGTGCCACTCCGGGGGACTACACAGATACGCAGTATTTT

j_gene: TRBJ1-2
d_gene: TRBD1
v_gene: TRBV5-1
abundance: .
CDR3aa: CASSLRQGPSYGYTF
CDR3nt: TGCGCCAGCAGCTTGAGACAGGGGCCCAGCTATGGCTACACCTTC

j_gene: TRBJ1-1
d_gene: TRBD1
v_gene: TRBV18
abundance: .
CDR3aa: CASSPGTGHTEEAFF
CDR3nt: TGTGCCAGCTCTCCCGGGACAGGGCATACGGAGGAAGCTTTCTTT

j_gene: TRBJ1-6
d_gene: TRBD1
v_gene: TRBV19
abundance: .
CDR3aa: CASSIPTGGNSPLHF
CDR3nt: TGTGCCAGTAGTATCCCGACAGGGGGTAATTCACCCCTCCACTTT

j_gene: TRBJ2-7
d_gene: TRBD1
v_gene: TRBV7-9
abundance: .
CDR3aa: CASSSPPDRDTYEQYF
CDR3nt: TGTGCCAGCAGCTCACCACCTGACAGGGATACGTACGAGCAGTACTTC

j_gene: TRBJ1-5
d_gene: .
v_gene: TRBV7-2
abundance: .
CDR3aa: CASSLARDQPQHF
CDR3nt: TGTGCCAGCAGCTTAGCACGGGATCAGCCCCAGCATTTT

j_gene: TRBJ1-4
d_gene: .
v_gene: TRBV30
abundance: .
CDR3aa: CAWNAGQINEKLFF
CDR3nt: TGTGCCTGGAATGCAGGGCAGATAAATGAAAAACTGTTTTTT

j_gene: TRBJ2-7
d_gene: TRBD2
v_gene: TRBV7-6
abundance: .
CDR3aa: CASSLAGGNYEQYF
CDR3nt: TGTGCCAGCAGCTTAGCGGGGGGGAATTACGAGCAGTACTTC

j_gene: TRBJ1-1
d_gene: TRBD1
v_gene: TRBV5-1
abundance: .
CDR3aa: CASSPRTGGFNTEAFF
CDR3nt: TGCGCCAGCAGCCCGAGGACAGGGGGCTTTAACACTGAAGCTTTCTTT

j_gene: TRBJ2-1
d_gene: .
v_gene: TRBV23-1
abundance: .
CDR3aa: CASSYRDQPVGFF
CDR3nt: TGCGCCAGCAGTTACCGGGATCAGCCGGTGGGGTTCTTC

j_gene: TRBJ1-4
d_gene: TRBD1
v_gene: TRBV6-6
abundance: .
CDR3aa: CASSRAQGSNEKLFF
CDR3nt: TGTGCCAGCAGCCGTGCACAGGGGTCTAATGAAAAACTGTTTTTT

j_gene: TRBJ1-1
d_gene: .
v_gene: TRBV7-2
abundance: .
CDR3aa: CASSSRRDTEAFF
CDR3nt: TGTGCCAGCAGCTCCCGACGGGACACTGAAGCTTTCTTT

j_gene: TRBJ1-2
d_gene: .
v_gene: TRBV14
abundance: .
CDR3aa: CASSQDFRSYGYTF
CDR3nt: TGTGCCAGCAGCCAAGATTTCCGGAGCTATGGCTACACCTTC

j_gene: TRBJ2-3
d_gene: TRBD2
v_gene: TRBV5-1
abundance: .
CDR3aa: CASSYRGTSGGSTDTQYF
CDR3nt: TGCGCCAGCAGCTACCGAGGGACTAGCGGGGGAAGCACAGATACGCAGTATTTT

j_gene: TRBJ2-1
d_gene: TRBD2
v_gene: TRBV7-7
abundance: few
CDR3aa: CASSSGLAGGHEQFF
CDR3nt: TGTGCCAGCAGCTCGGGACTAGCGGGGGGCCATGAGCAGTTCTTC

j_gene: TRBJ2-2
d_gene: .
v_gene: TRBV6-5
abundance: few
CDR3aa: CASRRTGMAGELFF
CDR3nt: TGTGCCAGCAGGCGCACAGGGATGGCCGGGGAGCTGTTTTTT

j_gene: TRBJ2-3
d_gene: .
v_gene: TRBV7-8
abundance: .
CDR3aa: CASSRDLARGTDTQYF
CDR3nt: TGTGCCAGCAGCCGTGATCTCGCGCGGGGCACAGATACGCAGTATTTT

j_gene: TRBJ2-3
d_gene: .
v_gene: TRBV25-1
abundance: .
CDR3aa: CASSENWGPGDTQYF
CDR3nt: TGTGCCAGCAGTGAAAACTGGGGGCCCGGGGATACGCAGTATTTT

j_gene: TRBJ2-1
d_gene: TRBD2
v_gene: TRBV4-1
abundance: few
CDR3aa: CASSQVRWGGRNEQFF
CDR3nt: TGCGCCAGCAGCCAAGTACGGTGGGGGGGACGCAATGAGCAGTTCTTC

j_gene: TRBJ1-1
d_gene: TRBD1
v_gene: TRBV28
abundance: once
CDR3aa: CASSSKTGANTEAFF
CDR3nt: TGTGCCAGCAGTTCCAAGACAGGGGCGAACACTGAAGCTTTCTTT

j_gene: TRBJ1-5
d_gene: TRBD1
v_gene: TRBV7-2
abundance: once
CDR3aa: CASSLGGTGDQPQHF
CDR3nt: TGTGCCAGCAGCTTAGGGGGGACAGGAGATCAGCCCCAGCATTTT

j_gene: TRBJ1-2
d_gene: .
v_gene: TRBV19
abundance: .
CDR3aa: CASSIEWTALNYGYTF
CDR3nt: TGTGCCAGTAGTATAGAATGGACAGCCCTCAACTATGGCTACACCTTC

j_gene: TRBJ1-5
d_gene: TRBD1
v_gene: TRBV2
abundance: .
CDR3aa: CASSDGTVDQPQHF
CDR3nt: TGTGCCAGCAGTGATGGGACAGTCGATCAGCCCCAGCATTTT